These 13 T cell receptor beta chains came from one sample sequenced in a study of blood T cell repertoires in COVID-19. The protocol was immunoSEQ multiplex PCR, while the TCRdb copy is restricted to in-frame clones and leaves out a portion. The sample lists roughly 120,000 clones, around 90% seen once, with 6.5% to 8.5% in the top ten. Sequenced material: peripheral blood. The receptors were sampled from a human donor in a cohort sampled during active COVID-19.

The chain recombines TRBV27 with TRBJ2-1; 11 nucleotides agree with TRBD2. V lost 7 bases to trimming and J lost 16 bases; unmatched junction nucleotides: 15. From germline, CDR1 is MNHEY and CDR2 SMNVEV (reference sequence). CDR3 size: 14 residues. CDR3 DNA sequence: TGTGCCAGCACCCCCGGGACTAGCGGTTTCGGGGCTTTCTTC. Residues: CASTPGTSGFGAFF.

The V gene is TRBV29-1, the J gene TRBJ2-5; D gene unclear. CDR3 length: 13 residues. The germline V and J ends were trimmed by 7 bases and 4 bases, with 16 bases remaining between them. Germline lookup yields CDR1 SQVTM and CDR2 ANQGSEA. CDR3 in DNA: TGCAGCGCCTCCCTAAATCCGGGAGAGACCCAGTACTTC. This codes for CSASLNPGETQYF.

The gene calls are TRBV5-5 and TRBJ1-5; TRBD1 might be the D (6 bases). Germline V lookup: CDR1 SGHKS, CDR2 YYEKEE (reference sequence). With 2 bases removed from V and 3 bases from J, the gap between germline ends came to 12 bases. This CDR3 spans 15 amino acids. This CDR3 is CASSFKGGDNQPQHF. CDR3 in DNA: TGTGCCAGCAGCTTTAAAGGGGGTGACAATCAGCCCCAGCATTTT.

The chain couples TRBV19 to TRBJ2-4, with 9 bases matching TRBD2. After removal of 7 bases from V and 1 base from J, the junction contained 5 bases not matched to a gene. CDR1 is LNHDA and CDR2 is SQIVND in the germline V gene (reference sequence). The CDR3 has 15 amino acids. The CDR3 is CASTASGAAKNIQYF. The CDR3 DNA sequence: TGTGCCAGTACGGCTAGCGGGGCTGCCAAAAACATTCAGTACTTC.

The rearrangement uses TRBV2 and TRBJ2-5, with 9 bases matching TRBD2. The CDR3 spans 14 residues. With 5 bases clipped from V and 0 bases from J, the junction kept 1 base outside the gene matches. Germline V gene lookup returns CDR1 SNHLY and CDR2 FYNNEI. In DNA, the CDR3 is TGTGCCAGCAGTCTAGCGGGGAACCAAGAGACCCAGTACTTC. It codes for CASSLAGNQETQYF. Supplemented by reference TRBV2 and TRBJ2-5, the full variable domain reads EPEVTQTPSHQVTQMGQEVILRCVPISNHLYFYWYRQILGQKVEFLVSFYNNEISEKSEIFDDQFSVERPDGSNFTLKIRSTKLEDSAMYFCASSLAGNQETQYFGPGTRLLVL.

The genes are TRBV19 and TRBJ2-3, with D tentatively TRBD1 (5 bases). Germline V gene sequence: CDR1 LNHDA, CDR2 SQIVND (reference sequence). With 8 bases removed from V and 2 bases from J, the gap between germline ends came to 17 bases. The CDR3 length is 15 residues. The CDR3 region is CASRKTAGYTDTQYF. The CDR3 DNA reads TGTGCCAGTCGTAAGACGGCAGGGTACACAGATACGCAGTATTTT. Together with reference TRBV19 and TRBJ2-3, the CDR3 gives the full variable domain: DGGITQSPKYLFRKEGQNVTLSCEQNLNHDAMYWYRQDPGQGLRLIYYSQIVNDFQKGDIAEGYSVSREKKESFPLTVTSAQKNPTAFYLCASRKTAGYTDTQYFGPGTRLTVL.

The genes are TRBV7-2 and TRBJ2-3; TRBD2 agrees at 7 bases. This CDR3 is built from 15 residues. Trimming removed 3 bases from V and 1 base from J; junction bases left unmatched: 4. Germline V lookup: CDR1 SGHTA, CDR2 FQGNSA. The CDR3: CASSFALAGTDTQYF. The CDR3 DNA sequence: TGTGCCAGCAGCTTTGCGCTAGCGGGCACAGATACGCAGTATTTT. The full variable domain, rest sourced from reference TRBV7-2 and TRBJ2-3, is GAGVSQSPSNKVTEKGKDVELRCDPISGHTALYWYRQSLGQGLEFLIYFQGNSAPDKSGLPSDRFSAERTGGSVSTLTIQRTQQEDSAVYLCASSFALAGTDTQYFGPGTRLTVL.

This clone is a singleton in its sample. J is TRBJ1-1 and V is TRBV7-6; D not resolved. The CDR3 runs 15 residues. Germline CDR1 reads SGHVS; CDR2 reads FNYEAQ. Trimming removed 1 base at V and 1 base at J, with 10 bases between. Here the CDR3 reads CASSLGGTSNTEAFF. The DNA of the CDR3 is TGTGCCAGCAGCTTAGGCGGCACCTCGAACACTGAAGCTTTCTTT.

The rearrangement uses TRBV6-1 and TRBJ1-5; possible D gene TRBD1, 5 bases. Germline V gene sequence: CDR1 MNHNS, CDR2 SASEGT. CDR3 length: 18 residues. V lost 2 bases, J lost 1 base, and 18 bases lay in between. CDR3 amino acids: CASSESLWTSESNQPQHF. CDR3 nucleotides: TGTGCCAGCAGTGAATCCCTTTGGACAAGTGAAAGCAATCAGCCCCAGCATTTT.

The chain links TRBV2 to TRBJ2-7; D uncertain. Between the trimmed V and J ends, which lost 4 bases and 4 bases, there was a span of 11 bases. The length of the CDR3 is 13 residues. From germline, CDR1 is SNHLY and CDR2 FYNNEI. CDR3 protein: CASSGLALYEQYF. In DNA form, the CDR3 reads TGTGCCAGCAGTGGTTTAGCCCTGTACGAGCAGTACTTC. Filled out from reference TRBV2 and TRBJ2-7, the complete variable domain reads EPEVTQTPSHQVTQMGQEVILRCVPISNHLYFYWYRQILGQKVEFLVSFYNNEISEKSEIFDDQFSVERPDGSNFTLKIRSTKLEDSAMYFCASSGLALYEQYFGPGTRLTVT.

Details on this clone: The sample holds other DNA sequences that translate to the same CDR3. The V and J genes are TRBV20-1 and TRBJ1-2, with 7 bases fitting TRBD1. V gave up 6 bases and J gave up 4 bases; unmatched junction bases: 2. CDR1 and CDR2 (germline): DFQATT, SNEGSKA (reference sequence). The CDR3 sequence is 11 residues long. The CDR3 loop reads CSARDSYGYTF. The CDR3 region has the DNA TGCAGTGCCCGGGACAGCTATGGCTACACCTTC.

This clone was seen only once. The chain links TRBV3-1 (or the pseudogene TRBV3-2) to TRBJ2-7; 9 bases align to TRBD2. CDR3 size: 15 residues. Germline trimming cut 1 base from V and 2 bases from J; bases unmatched to any gene: 3. Germline CDR1 LGHDT, CDR2 YNNKEL (reference sequence). The CDR3 DNA follows: TGTGCCAGCAGCCAAGCAGCGGGGGGCACCTACGAGCAGTACTTC. This codes for CASSQAAGGTYEQYF.

DNA for the CDR3: TGTGCCAGCAGTGTACTTGGTGAGCAGTTCTTC. Protein product: CASSVLGEQFF. The chain recombines TRBV2 with TRBJ2-1; D not resolved. Deletions cut 4 bases from V and 9 bases from J, with 7 bases between. Per germline, CDR1 SNHLY and CDR2 FYNNEI. CDR3 length equals 11 residues.